This entry lists 25 T cell receptor beta chains sequenced from one sample in a study of CD8+ T cells in alopecia areata. Indicated treatment: oral pan-JAK inhibitor, 5-10 mg twice daily. TCR sequencing used cDNA made by reverse transcription of extracted RNA. The repertoire was sequenced with immunoSEQ multiplex PCR; TCRdb's copy has only in-frame clones and lacks some. The data show around 270,000 clones, with more than 45% seen just once and 1.8% held by the top ten. The sample here was CD4+ T cells sorted from blood, taken at week 24, from a patient treated with tofacitinib. These receptors were taken from a human donor with alopecia areata.

The rearrangement links TRBV29-1 to TRBJ2-2; a possible D gene is TRBD1 (6 bases). Germline-derived CDR1 and CDR2 are SQVTM and ANQGSEA. Trimming left V 4 bases short and J 4 bases short, with 13 bases between. The CDR3 is 14 residues long. The CDR3 nucleotides read TGCAGCGTTGGGCCCACAGGGTCCACCGGGGAGCTGTTTTTT. Translation: CSVGPTGSTGELFF.

In its sample, this clone was seen a few times. The chain is built from TRBV5-1 and TRBJ2-1, with 12 bases lining up with TRBD1. J was trimmed by 8 bases and V by 8 bases; bases with no gene match: 8. Germline V gene sequence: CDR1 SGHRS, CDR2 YFSETQ. This CDR3 comprises 14 residues. This CDR3 reads CARDAGQGADEQFF. The CDR3 nucleotides read TGCGCCAGGGATGCGGGACAGGGGGCTGATGAGCAGTTCTTC.

The rearrangement joins TRBV29-1 to TRBJ1-2, with 9 bases fitting TRBD1. Germline CDR1 is SQVTM and CDR2 is ANQGSEA. The CDR3 contains 14 residues. Germline trimming cut 0 bases from V and 3 bases from J; bases unmatched to any gene: 2. In DNA, the CDR3 is TGCAGCGTTGAAGAGTGGACAGGGGACTATGGCTACACCTTC. The encoded protein is CSVEEWTGDYGYTF. Full variable domain (rest looked up from reference TRBV29-1 and TRBJ1-2): SAVISQKPSRDICQRGTSLTIQCQVDSQVTMMFWYRQQPGQSLTLIATANQGSEATYESGFVIDKFPISRPNLTFSTLTVSNMSPEDSSIYLCSVEEWTGDYGYTFGSGTRLTVV.

The chain couples TRBV6-6 to TRBJ1-6; D unclear. V lost 5 bases and J lost 8, with 10 bases in between. The CDR3 length is 13 residues. Germline assignment: CDR1 MNHNY and CDR2 SVGAGI (reference sequence). The DNA for the CDR3 is TGTGCCAGCAGTCGGTGGGGTGATTCACCCCTCCACTTT. This gives the protein CASSRWGDSPLHF.

The V gene is TRBV20-1, the J gene TRBJ2-1; D uncertain. The CDR3 contains 11 residues. The germline gives CDR1 DFQATT, CDR2 SNEGSKA (reference sequence). Trimming shortened V by 3 bases and J by 9 bases, and 9 bases separated the two germline ends. CDR3 nucleotide sequence: TGCAGTGCTAGTAGTCGGAGTGAGCAGTTCTTC. Encoded protein: CSASSRSEQFF.

V is TRBV15 and J is TRBJ2-3, with a weak D call TRBD2 (7 bases). Germline CDR1 LNHNV, CDR2 YYDKDF (reference sequence). V gave up 5 bases and J gave up 4 bases, with 16 bases separating them. The CDR3 sequence is 15 residues long. CDR3 bases: TGTGCCACCAGCCTGGGGGGCGGGGGACCAGATACGCAGTATTTT. Protein product: CATSLGGGGPDTQYF. Looking up the rest from reference TRBV15 and TRBJ2-3 gives the full variable domain: DAMVIQNPRYQVTQFGKPVTLSCSQTLNHNVMYWYQQKSSQAPKLLFHYYDKDFNNEADTPDNFQSRRPNTSFCFLDIRSPGLGDTAMYLCATSLGGGGPDTQYFGPGTRLTVL.

The chain links TRBV7-2 to TRBJ2-3; 8 positions agree with TRBD1. V shed 5 bases and J 1 base; nucleotides not matched to a gene: 5. Germline CDR1 SGHTA, CDR2 FQGNSA. CDR3 size: 15 residues. CDR3 bases: TGTGCCAGCAGCCGATCGGGACAGGGCACAGATACGCAGTATTTT. Encoded protein: CASSRSGQGTDTQYF.

The rearrangement joins TRBV30 to TRBJ2-2, with a tentative D call TRBD2 (5 bases). V lost 5 bases and J lost 1, with 5 bases in between. The germline gives CDR1 GTSNPN, CDR2 SVGIG (reference sequence). The CDR3 is 12 residues long. CDR3 region: CAWGGNTGELFF. The CDR3 DNA is TGTGCCTGGGGAGGGAACACCGGGGAGCTGTTTTTT.

The chain is built from TRBV4-1 and TRBJ1-1; D gene uncertain. This CDR3 region has 13 residues. V gave up 3 bases and J gave up 0 bases, with 5 bases separating them. Germline V gene lookup returns CDR1 MGHRA and CDR2 YSYEKL. CDR3 residues: CASSQFMNTEAFF. CDR3 DNA: TGCGCCAGCAGCCAGTTTATGAACACTGAAGCTTTCTTT.

The chain links TRBV5-1 to TRBJ2-5; 10 nucleotides match TRBD2. This CDR3 contains 17 residues. V was pared by 1 base and J by 0 bases, with 6 bases of the junction left unmatched. Looked up from germline, CDR1 is SGHRS and CDR2 is YFSETQ. For the CDR3, the DNA is TGCGCCAGCAGCTTGAGTGCTAGCGGGGGCAACCAAGAGACCCAGTACTTC. This translates into CASSLSASGGNQETQYF.

This chain uses TRBV27 with TRBJ1-2; D uncertain. This CDR3 is 12 amino acids long. V was pared by 6 bases and J by 7 bases, with 12 bases between. Germline CDR1 and CDR2: MNHEY and SMNVEV (reference sequence). The CDR3 reads CASREVEGGYTF. The CDR3 bases are TGTGCCAGCAGAGAGGTGGAAGGTGGCTACACCTTC.

The chain carries TRBV5-6 and TRBJ2-3; no reliable D call. The CDR3 has 15 residues. The V end lost 4 bases, the J end lost 4 bases, and 16 bases lay between the germline ends. The germline gives CDR1 SGHDT, CDR2 YYEEEE. DNA of the CDR3: TGTGCCAGCAGCCCGAGACAAGGTCTCCCAGATACGCAGTATTTT. Protein product: CASSPRQGLPDTQYF.

This chain connects TRBV5-1 to TRBJ2-4; 8 bases match TRBD1. The junction had 11 bases not matched to a gene; V was cut back by 0 bases and J by 6 bases. Germline values: CDR1 SGHRS, CDR2 YFSETQ. This CDR3 spans 17 amino acids. The CDR3 DNA sequence: TGCGCCAGCAGCTTGGGGGACAGGAATAGTGGGATAAACATTCAGTACTTC. Protein product: CASSLGDRNSGINIQYF.

Worth noting for this clone: At the DNA level, this CDR3 is encoded by other sequences in the same sample as well. The CDR3 coding sequence is TGTGCCAGCTCACCGAGATTAGATACGCAGTATTTT. Its protein product is CASSPRLDTQYF. The chain employs TRBV18 and TRBJ2-3; no clear D gene. V lost 3 bases, J lost 5 bases, and 6 bases lay in between. The V gene's germline CDR1 is KGHSH and CDR2 LQKENI. The CDR3 contains 12 residues.

The chain uses TRBV2 and TRBJ2-5; 7 bases are a match to TRBD2. CDR3 size: 13 residues. Trimming took 7 bases from V and 2 from J; bases not matched to a gene: 4. Germline V CDR1 and CDR2: SNHLY, FYNNEI. CDR3: CASNSGRQETQYF. The CDR3 bases are TGTGCCAGCAATAGCGGGCGTCAAGAGACCCAGTACTTC.

The genes are TRBV7-6 and TRBJ2-3, with TRBD2 matching over 9 bases. V lost 8 bases and J lost 1; bases outside the gene matches: 1. This CDR3 contains 13 residues. From germline, CDR1 is SGHVS and CDR2 FNYEAQ. CDR3 sequence reads: CASGGGGTDTQYF. The CDR3 DNA reads TGTGCCAGCGGCGGGGGGGGCACAGATACGCAGTATTTT.

The genes are TRBV2 and TRBJ1-5; D gene unclear. Trimming removed 7 bases from V and 0 bases from J, with 7 bases in between. The CDR3 totals 13 residues. CDR1 SNHLY and CDR2 FYNNEI come from the germline V gene. The CDR3 coding sequence is TGTGCCAGCACGGATGATAGCAATCAGCCCCAGCATTTT. It specifies CASTDDSNQPQHF. The variable domain in full, completed from reference TRBV2 and TRBJ1-5, reads EPEVTQTPSHQVTQMGQEVILRCVPISNHLYFYWYRQILGQKVEFLVSFYNNEISEKSEIFDDQFSVERPDGSNFTLKIRSTKLEDSAMYFCASTDDSNQPQHFGDGTRLSIL.

The chain uses TRBV7-6 and TRBJ2-1; possible D gene TRBD1, 6 bases. The CDR3 covers 13 residues. The germline CDR1 and CDR2 sequences are SGHVS and FNYEAQ. Between the trimmed V and J ends, which lost 1 base and 8 bases, there was a span of 9 bases. The CDR3 here is CASSLGRGDEQFF. The CDR3 nucleotides are TGTGCCAGCAGCTTAGGCAGGGGCGATGAGCAGTTCTTC.

This clone was counted a few times. The chain combines TRBV5-6 with TRBJ1-6; D perhaps matches TRBD1 (5 bases). CDR3 size: 15 residues. Germline CDR1 SGHDT, CDR2 YYEEEE. The V end lost 4 bases, the J end lost 8 bases, and 16 bases lay between the germline ends. In DNA form, the CDR3 reads TGTGCCAGCAGCGGGTCCGGGACCAGGGATTCACCCCTCCACTTT. Amino acids: CASSGSGTRDSPLHF.

This chain uses TRBV7-2 with TRBJ2-5; perhaps TRBD2 as D (6 bases). V lost 2 bases, J lost 6 bases, and 13 bases lay in between. CDR1 is SGHTA, CDR2 FQGNSA, per germline. This CDR3 spans 14 amino acids. CDR3 bases: TGTGCCAGCAGCTTACGCTGGCGGGGCCAGACCCAGTACTTC. This gives the protein CASSLRWRGQTQYF.

This chain uses TRBV6-5 with TRBJ2-5, with a possible D match to TRBD1 (7 bases). V lost 7 bases and J 2 bases, leaving 14 bases between the germline ends. CDR1 and CDR2 from the germline V gene are MNHEY and SVGAGI. This CDR3 has 14 residues. The CDR3 spells CASTQGGQQETQYF. CDR3 DNA: TGTGCCAGCACGCAGGGGGGACAGCAAGAGACCCAGTACTTC.

The table lists this clone with a few counts. The chain is built from TRBV19 and TRBJ2-7; TRBD1 matches at 11 bases. CDR3 length: 14 residues. The ends lost 4 bases at V and 7 bases at J; junction bases unmatched: 6. Looked up from germline, CDR1 is LNHDA and CDR2 is SQIVND (reference sequence). The CDR3: CASSSGQGAGEQYF. The CDR3 DNA reads as TGTGCCAGTAGTAGCGGACAGGGGGCTGGAGAGCAGTACTTC.

The V call is TRBV7-3, the J call TRBJ2-6; unclear D gene. V lost 2 bases and J 2 bases, leaving 7 bases between the germline ends. Germline CDR1 reads SGHTA; CDR2 reads FQGTGA. The CDR3 is 15 amino acids. Written as DNA, the CDR3 is TGTGCCAGCAGCTTAGCGGTCACTGGGGCCAACGTCCTGACTTTC. Its protein is CASSLAVTGANVLTF.

The table lists this clone with many counts. V gene TRBV7-2 combines with J gene TRBJ1-5; perhaps TRBD1 as D (6 bases). Per the germline V gene, CDR1 is SGHTA and CDR2 is FQGNSA. V dropped 5 bases and J dropped 2 bases, with 10 bases sitting between them. The CDR3 runs 14 residues. The CDR3 nucleotides are TGTGCCAGCAGCGCTAGGACAGGCAATCAGCCCCAGCATTTT. It codes for CASSARTGNQPQHF.

The chain couples TRBV30 to TRBJ2-2; maybe TRBD1 (5 bases). Trimming cost V 4 bases and J 6 bases, with 15 bases left between them. CDR3 length: 14 residues. From germline, CDR1 is GTSNPN and CDR2 SVGIG (reference sequence). The CDR3 nucleotides read TGTGCCTGGAAGGAAGGGGTCGGGCCCGGGGAGCTGTTTTTT. The encoded protein is CAWKEGVGPGELFF.